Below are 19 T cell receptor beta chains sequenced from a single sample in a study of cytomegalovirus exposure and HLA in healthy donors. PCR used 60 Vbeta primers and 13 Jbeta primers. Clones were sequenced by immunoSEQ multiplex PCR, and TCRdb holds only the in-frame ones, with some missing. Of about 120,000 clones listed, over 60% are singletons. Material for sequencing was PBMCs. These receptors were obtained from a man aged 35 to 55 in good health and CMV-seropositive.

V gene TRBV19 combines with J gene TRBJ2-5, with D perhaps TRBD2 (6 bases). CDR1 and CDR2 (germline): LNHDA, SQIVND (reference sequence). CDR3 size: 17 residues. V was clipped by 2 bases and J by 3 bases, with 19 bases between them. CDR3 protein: CASSIPRGLQEEETQYF. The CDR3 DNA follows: TGTGCCAGTAGTATACCGCGGGGACTCCAGGAGGAAGAGACCCAGTACTTC.

CDR3 sequence reads: CASSLDSRDSNQPQHF. As DNA, the CDR3 is TGCGCCAGCAGCTTGGATTCCCGAGATAGCAATCAGCCCCAGCATTTT. The chain uses TRBV5-1 and TRBJ1-5; no reliable D call. CDR3 length: 16 residues. With 0 bases removed from V and 0 bases from J, the gap between germline ends came to 10 bases. CDR1 is SGHRS, CDR2 YFSETQ, per germline.

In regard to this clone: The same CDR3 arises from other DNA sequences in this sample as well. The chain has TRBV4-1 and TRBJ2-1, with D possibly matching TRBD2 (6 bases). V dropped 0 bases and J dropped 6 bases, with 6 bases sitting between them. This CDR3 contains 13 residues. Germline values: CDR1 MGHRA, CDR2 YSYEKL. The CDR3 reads CASSQERGNEQFF. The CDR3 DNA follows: TGCGCCAGCAGCCAAGAGCGGGGCAATGAGCAGTTCTTC.

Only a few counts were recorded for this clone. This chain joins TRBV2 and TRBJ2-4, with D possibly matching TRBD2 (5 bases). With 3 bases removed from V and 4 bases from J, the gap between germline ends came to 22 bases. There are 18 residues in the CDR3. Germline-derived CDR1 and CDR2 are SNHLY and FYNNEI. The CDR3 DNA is TGTGCCAGCAGTGATTCGTCCGGGGTTACCCCCGAGAAAAACATTCAGTACTTC. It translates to CASSDSSGVTPEKNIQYF.

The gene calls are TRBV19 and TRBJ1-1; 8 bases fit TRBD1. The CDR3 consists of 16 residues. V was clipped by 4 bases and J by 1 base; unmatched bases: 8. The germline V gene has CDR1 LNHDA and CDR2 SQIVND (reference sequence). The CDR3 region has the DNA TGTGCCAGTAGTAGAGACAGGGGAACTTGGAACACTGAAGCTTTCTTT. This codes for CASSRDRGTWNTEAFF.

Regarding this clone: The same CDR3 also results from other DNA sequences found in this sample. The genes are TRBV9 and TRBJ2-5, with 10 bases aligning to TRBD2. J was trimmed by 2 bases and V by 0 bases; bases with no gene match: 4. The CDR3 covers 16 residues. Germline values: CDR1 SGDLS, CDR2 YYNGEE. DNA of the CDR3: TGTGCCAGCAGCGTAGGTTCTAGCGGGGGACAAGAGACCCAGTACTTC. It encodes CASSVGSSGGQETQYF.

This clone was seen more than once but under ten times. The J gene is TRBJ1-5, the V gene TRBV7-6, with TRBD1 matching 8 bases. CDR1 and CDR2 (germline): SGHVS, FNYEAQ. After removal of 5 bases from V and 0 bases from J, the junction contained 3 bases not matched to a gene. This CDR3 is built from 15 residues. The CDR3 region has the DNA TGTGCCAGCAGCACCGGGACAGGTAGCAATCAGCCCCAGCATTTT. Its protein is CASSTGTGSNQPQHF.

In DNA, the CDR3 is TGTGCCAGCAGACCAGGGGGGCCTAATCAGCCCCAGCATTTT. Amino acid sequence: CASRPGGPNQPQHF. This chain uses TRBV27 with TRBJ1-5, with 7 bases identical to TRBD1. V was clipped by 6 bases and J by 4 bases; unmatched bases: 6. Germline loops: CDR1 MNHEY, CDR2 SMNVEV (reference sequence). CDR3 length equals 14 residues.

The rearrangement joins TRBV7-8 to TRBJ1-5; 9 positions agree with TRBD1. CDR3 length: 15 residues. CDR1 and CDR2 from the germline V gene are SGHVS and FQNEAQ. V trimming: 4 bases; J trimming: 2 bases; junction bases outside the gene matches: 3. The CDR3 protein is CASSSQGAGNQPQHF. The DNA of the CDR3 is TGTGCCAGCAGCTCACAGGGGGCTGGCAATCAGCCCCAGCATTTT.

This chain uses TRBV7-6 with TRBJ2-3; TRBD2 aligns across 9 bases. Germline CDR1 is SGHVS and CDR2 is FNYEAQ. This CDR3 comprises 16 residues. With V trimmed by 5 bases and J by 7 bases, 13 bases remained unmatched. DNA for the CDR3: TGTGCCAGCAGCCGTATAGCGGGGGACGTCCGAAATACGCAGTATTTT. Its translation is CASSRIAGDVRNTQYF.

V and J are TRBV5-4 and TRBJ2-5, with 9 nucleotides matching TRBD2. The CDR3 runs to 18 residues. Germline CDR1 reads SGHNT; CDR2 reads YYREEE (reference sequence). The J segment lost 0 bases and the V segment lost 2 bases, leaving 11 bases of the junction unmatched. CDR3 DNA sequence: TGTGCCAGCAGCTTCCCCCCGCTTAGCGGGGGCGACCAAGAGACCCAGTACTTC. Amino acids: CASSFPPLSGGDQETQYF.

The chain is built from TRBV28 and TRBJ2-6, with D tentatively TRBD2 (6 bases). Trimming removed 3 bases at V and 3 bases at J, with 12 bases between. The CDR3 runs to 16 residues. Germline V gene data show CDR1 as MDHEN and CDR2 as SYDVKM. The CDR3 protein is CASSFISGDGANVLTF. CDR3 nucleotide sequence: TGTGCCAGCAGTTTTATCTCGGGGGATGGGGCCAACGTCCTGACTTTC.

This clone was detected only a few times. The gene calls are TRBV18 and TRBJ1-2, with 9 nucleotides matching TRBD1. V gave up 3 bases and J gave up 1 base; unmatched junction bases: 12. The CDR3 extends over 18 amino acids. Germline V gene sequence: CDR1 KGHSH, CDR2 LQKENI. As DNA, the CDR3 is TGTGCCAGCTCACCCCTTGGGACAGGGCAAACTTATAACTATGGCTACACCTTC. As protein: CASSPLGTGQTYNYGYTF.

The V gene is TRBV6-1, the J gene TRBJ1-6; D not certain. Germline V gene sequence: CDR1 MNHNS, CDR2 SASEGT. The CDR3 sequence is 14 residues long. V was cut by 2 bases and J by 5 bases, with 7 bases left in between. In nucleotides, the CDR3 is TGTGCCAGCAGTGAACGGGGTCATAATTCACCCCTCCACTTT. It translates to CASSERGHNSPLHF.

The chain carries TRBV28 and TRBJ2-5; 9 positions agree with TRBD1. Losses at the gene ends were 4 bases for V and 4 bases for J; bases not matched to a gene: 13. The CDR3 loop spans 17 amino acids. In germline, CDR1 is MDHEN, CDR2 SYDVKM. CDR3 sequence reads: CASSSAGQGLGVETQYF. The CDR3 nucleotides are TGTGCCAGCAGTTCCGCGGGACAGGGCCTTGGGGTAGAGACCCAGTACTTC.

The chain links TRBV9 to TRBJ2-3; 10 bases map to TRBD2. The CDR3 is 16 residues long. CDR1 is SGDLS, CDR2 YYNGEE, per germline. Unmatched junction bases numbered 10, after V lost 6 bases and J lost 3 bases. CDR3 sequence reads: CASNGEGLAVTDTQYF. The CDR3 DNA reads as TGTGCCAGCAACGGGGAAGGACTAGCGGTAACAGATACGCAGTATTTT. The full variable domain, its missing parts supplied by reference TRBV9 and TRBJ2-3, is DSGVTQTPKHLITATGQRVTLRCSPRSGDLSVYWYQQSLDQGLQFLIQYYNGEERAKGNILERFSAQQFPDLHSELNLSSLELGDSALYFCASNGEGLAVTDTQYFGPGTRLTVL.

CDR3 DNA sequence: TGTGCCAGCAGCGACGGACAGAATCAGCCCCAGCATTTT. Amino acid sequence: CASSDGQNQPQHF. The rearrangement joins TRBV14 to TRBJ1-5; D may be TRBD1 (6 bases). From germline, CDR1 is SGHDN and CDR2 FVKESK. Trimming removed 5 bases at V and 4 bases at J, with 9 bases between. This CDR3 has 13 residues.

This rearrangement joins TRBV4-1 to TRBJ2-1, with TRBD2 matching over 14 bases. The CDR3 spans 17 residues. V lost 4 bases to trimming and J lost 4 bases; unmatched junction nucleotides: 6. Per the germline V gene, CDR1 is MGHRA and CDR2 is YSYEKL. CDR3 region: CASSLGTSGGPYNEQFF. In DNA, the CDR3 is TGCGCCAGCAGCCTAGGGACTAGCGGGGGTCCTTACAATGAGCAGTTCTTC.

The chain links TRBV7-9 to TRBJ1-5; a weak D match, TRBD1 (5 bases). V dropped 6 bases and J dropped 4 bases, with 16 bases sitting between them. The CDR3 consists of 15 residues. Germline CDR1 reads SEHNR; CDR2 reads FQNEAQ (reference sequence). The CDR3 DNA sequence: TGTGCCAGCAGTCGGTCTCAGGGAGGGAATCAGCCCCAGCATTTT. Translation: CASSRSQGGNQPQHF.